The 10 T cell receptor beta chains below were found in one sample sequenced in a study of regulatory T cells in long-lasting Graves disease. Time point given: newly diagnosed GD, antithyroid drugs for less than 3 months. PBMCs provided the RNA from which the TCR library was made. CDR3 regions were amplified by Arm-PCR using iRepertoire HTBI primers to build TCR beta libraries. TCRdb re-analysed the multiplex PCR reads in MiXCR, keeping a single row per CDR3 protein. The sample includes about 560,000 distinct CDR3 sequences, around 16% of them seen just once. These data also formed part of another study, on T cells in Graves' hyperthyroidism and ophthalmopathy.

The specimen comprised peripheral blood mononuclear cells (PBMCs), sampled at new diagnosis, from a patient treated with antithyroid drugs. All receptors come from a man aged 18 to 29 with Graves disease.

The chain links TRBV12-5 to TRBJ2-2, with a tentative D call TRBD2 (5 bases). The germline CDR1 and CDR2 sequences are LGHNT and FRNRAP. V was trimmed by 7 bases and J by 6 bases, leaving 15 bases between them. The CDR3 consists of 14 residues. In nucleotides, the CDR3 is TGTGCTAGTGCCCGCCGCGAGGGTTCCGGGGAGCTGTTTTTT. Amino acids: CASARREGSGELFF.

Points on this clonotype: Given a much more abundant clone one base away, this may be a read error. The chain joins TRBV3-1 to TRBJ2-1; D might be TRBD1 (6 bases). Germline V lookup: CDR1 LGHDT, CDR2 YNNKEL (reference sequence). V was cut by 5 bases and J by 10 bases, with 15 bases left in between. The CDR3 loop spans 13 amino acids. The CDR3 loop reads CASSVGRGWEQFF. The CDR3 DNA reads TGTGCCAGCAGCGTAGGCAGGGGATGGGAGCAGTTCTTC.

At least ten counts were recorded for this clonotype. V and J are TRBV11-2 and TRBJ2-1; 15 nucleotides match TRBD2. Near its end, the DNA agrees better with TRBJ2-5, so the J call may be wrong. This CDR3 comprises 16 residues. The germline CDR1 and CDR2 sequences are SGHAT and FQNNGV. CDR3 sequence: CASSPRTSGRGRTQYF. CDR3 DNA sequence: TGTGCCAGCAGCCCCCGGACTAGCGGGAGGGGACGGACCCAGTACTTC.

Many counts were recorded for this clonotype. This sequence joins TRBV20-1 and TRBJ2-3; TRBD1 aligns across 10 bases. With V trimmed by 0 bases and J by 1 base, 7 bases remained unmatched. Looked up from germline, CDR1 is DFQATT and CDR2 is SNEGSKA (reference sequence). CDR3 size: 17 residues. The CDR3 protein is CSARDPRTGGGTDTQYF. CDR3 DNA: TGCAGTGCTAGAGACCCCAGGACAGGGGGAGGCACAGATACGCAGTATTTT.

There are many counts of this clonotype. The chain carries TRBV2 and TRBJ2-5; 7 bases agree with TRBD1. Per germline, CDR1 SNHLY and CDR2 FYNNEI. V was pared by 11 bases and J by 7 bases, with 10 bases of the junction left unmatched. The CDR3 extends over 12 amino acids. The CDR3 spells CASEGQRGTQYF. The CDR3 DNA reads as TGTGCCTCTGAGGGACAGAGAGGGACCCAGTACTTC.

This clonotype was counted a few times. The chain carries TRBV12-3 or TRBV12-4 and TRBJ1-2; D unclear. CDR3 length equals 11 residues. Between the trimmed V and J ends, which lost 3 bases and 8 bases, there was a span of 7 bases. The CDR3 DNA reads as TGTGCCAGCAGTTTCTATGGAGGCTACACCTTC. Translated, it gives CASSFYGGYTF.

A few counts support this clonotype. The chain links TRBV5-1 to TRBJ2-1; the match to TRBD2 covers 11 bases. CDR3 length equals 15 residues. Trimming cost V 4 bases and J 8 bases; bases outside gene matches: 8. Germline CDR1 and CDR2: SGHRS and YFSETQ. The CDR3 DNA reads as TGCGCCAGCAGCACTCCGGGACTAGCGGAGGATGAGCAGTTCTTC. This sequence encodes CASSTPGLAEDEQFF.

This clonotype was picked up many times. This rearrangement joins TRBV5-1 to TRBJ2-3, with a tentative D call TRBD2 (5 bases). CDR3 length equals 13 residues. The germline V gene encodes CDR1 SGHRS and CDR2 YFSETQ. V was shortened by 5 bases and J by 3 bases, with 10 bases between the two germline ends. The CDR3 DNA reads as TGCGCCAGCAGGGAGGACCCGACAGATACGCAGTATTTT. Translation gives CASREDPTDTQYF.

This clonotype has a count of ten or more. The chain carries TRBV7-9 and TRBJ1-1; D remains ambiguous. The germline V and J ends were trimmed by 5 bases and 0 bases, with 13 bases remaining between them. CDR3 size: 15 residues. From germline, CDR1 is SEHNR and CDR2 FQNEAQ (reference sequence). Here the CDR3 reads CASSPRGQMNTEAFF. The CDR3, as DNA: TGTGCCAGCAGCCCTCGAGGGCAAATGAACACTGAAGCTTTCTTT. The full variable domain, completed using reference TRBV7-9 and TRBJ1-1, is DTGVSQNPRHKITKRGQNVTFRCDPISEHNRLYWYRQTLGQGPEFLTYFQNEAQLEKSRLLSDRFSAERPKGSFSTLEIQRTEQGDSAMYLCASSPRGQMNTEAFFGQGTRLTVV.

Regarding this clonotype: A clone one base away is much larger, so this may be a read error. The rearrangement joins TRBV12-3 or TRBV12-4 to TRBJ1-1; D possibly corresponds to TRBD1 (6 bases). This CDR3 contains 13 residues. The CDR3 loop is CANSFYRDAEAFF. The DNA for the CDR3 is TGTGCCAACAGTTTCTACAGGGACGCTGAAGCTTTCTTT.